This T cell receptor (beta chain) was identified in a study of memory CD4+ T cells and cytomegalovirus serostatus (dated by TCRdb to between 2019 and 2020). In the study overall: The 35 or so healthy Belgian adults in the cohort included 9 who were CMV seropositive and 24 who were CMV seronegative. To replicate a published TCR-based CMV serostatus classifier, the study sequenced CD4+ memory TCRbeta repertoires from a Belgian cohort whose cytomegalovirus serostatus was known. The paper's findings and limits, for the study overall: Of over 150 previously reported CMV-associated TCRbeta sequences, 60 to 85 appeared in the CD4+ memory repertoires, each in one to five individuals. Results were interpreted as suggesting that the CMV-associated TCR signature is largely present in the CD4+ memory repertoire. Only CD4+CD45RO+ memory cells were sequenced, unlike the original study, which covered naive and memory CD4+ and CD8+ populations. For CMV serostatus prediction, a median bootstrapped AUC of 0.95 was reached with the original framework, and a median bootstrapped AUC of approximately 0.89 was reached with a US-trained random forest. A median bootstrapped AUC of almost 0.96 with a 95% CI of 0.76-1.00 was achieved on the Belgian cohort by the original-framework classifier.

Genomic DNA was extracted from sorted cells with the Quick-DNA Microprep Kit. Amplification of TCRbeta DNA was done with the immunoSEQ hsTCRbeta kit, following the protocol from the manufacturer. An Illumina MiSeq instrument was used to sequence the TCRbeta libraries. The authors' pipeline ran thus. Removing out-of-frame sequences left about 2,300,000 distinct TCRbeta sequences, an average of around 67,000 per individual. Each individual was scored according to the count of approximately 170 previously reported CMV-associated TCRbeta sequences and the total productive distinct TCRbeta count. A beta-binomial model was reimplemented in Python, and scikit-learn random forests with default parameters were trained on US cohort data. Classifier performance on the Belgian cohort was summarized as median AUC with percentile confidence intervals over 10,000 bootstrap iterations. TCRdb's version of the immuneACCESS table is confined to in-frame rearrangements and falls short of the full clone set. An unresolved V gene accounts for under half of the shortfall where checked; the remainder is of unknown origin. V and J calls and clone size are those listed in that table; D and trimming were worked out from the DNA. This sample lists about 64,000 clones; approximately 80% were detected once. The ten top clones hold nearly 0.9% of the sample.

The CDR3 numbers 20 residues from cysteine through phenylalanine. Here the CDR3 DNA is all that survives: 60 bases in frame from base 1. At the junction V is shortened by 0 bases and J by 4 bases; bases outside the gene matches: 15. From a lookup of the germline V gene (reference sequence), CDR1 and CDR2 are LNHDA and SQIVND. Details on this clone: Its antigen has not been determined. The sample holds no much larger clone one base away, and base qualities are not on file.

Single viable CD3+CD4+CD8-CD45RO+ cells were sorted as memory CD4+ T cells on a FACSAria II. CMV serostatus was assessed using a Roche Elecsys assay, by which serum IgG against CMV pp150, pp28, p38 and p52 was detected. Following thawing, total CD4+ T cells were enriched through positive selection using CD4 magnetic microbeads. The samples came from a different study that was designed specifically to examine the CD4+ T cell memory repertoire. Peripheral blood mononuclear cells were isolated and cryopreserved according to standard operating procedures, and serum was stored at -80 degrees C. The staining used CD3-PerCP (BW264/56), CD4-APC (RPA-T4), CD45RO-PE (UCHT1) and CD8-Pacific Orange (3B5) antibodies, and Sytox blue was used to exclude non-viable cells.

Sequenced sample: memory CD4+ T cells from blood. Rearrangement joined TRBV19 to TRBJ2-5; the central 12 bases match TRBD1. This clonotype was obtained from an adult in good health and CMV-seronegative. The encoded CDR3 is CASSIDPPGGTGGMGETQYF. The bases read TGTGCCAGTAGTATAGATCCCCCGGGCGGGACAGGGGGCATGGGAGAGACCCAGTACTTC.